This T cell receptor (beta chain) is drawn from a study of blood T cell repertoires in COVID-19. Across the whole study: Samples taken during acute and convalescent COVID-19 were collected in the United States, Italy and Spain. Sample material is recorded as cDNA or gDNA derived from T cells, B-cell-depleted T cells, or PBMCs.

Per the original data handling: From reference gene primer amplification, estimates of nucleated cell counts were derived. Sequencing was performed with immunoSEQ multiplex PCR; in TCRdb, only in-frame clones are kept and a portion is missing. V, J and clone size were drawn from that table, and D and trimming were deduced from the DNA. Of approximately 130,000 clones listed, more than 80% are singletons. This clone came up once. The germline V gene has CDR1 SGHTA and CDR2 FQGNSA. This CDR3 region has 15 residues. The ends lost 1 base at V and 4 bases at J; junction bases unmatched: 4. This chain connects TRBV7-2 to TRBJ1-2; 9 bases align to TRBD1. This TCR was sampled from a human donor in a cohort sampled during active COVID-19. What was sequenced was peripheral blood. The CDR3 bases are TGTGCCAGCAGCTTAGACAGGGGGCTGGTCTATGGCTACACCTTC. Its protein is CASSLDRGLVYGYTF.